This T cell receptor beta chain was identified in a study of early T cells in non-severe SARS-CoV-2 infection. A single record per CDR3 protein comes from TCRdb applying MiXCR to the 5' RACE reads. Of roughly 70,000 distinct CDR3 sequences listed, less than 20% are singletons. A note on this clonotype: Its antigen remains unidentified.

Findings and limits, study-wide: A preference for anti-spike CD8 responses marked VDJdb matching, which missed private and CD4 specificities.

Material: whole blood, obtained at baseline. The TCR originated in an adult who was a healthcare worker with PCR-confirmed SARS-CoV-2 infection or an uninfected control (not recorded which).

Here the CDR3 reads CASSWRGAEEDEQYF. CDR3 nucleotides: TGTGCCAGCAGCTGGCGCGGGGCGGAGGAGGACGAGCAGTACTTC. This sequence joins TRBV5-5 and TRBJ2-7; TRBD2 is a possible D gene (6 bases). This CDR3 comprises 15 residues. The V end was cut by 3 bases, the J end by 5 bases, with 18 bases between. Germline lookup yields CDR1 SGHKS and CDR2 YYEKEE (reference sequence).